The next 19 T cell receptor beta chains were all read from a single sample in a study of T cell changes during pregnancy in multiple sclerosis. The table came from immunoSEQ multiplex PCR; TCRdb's copy has only in-frame clones and leaves some out. Of about 26,000 clones detected, 89% appear once; the ten largest clones hold 16%. Sequenced here: CD8+ T cells from peripheral blood mononuclear cells, sampled in the second trimester of pregnancy. These receptors came from a female donor with multiple sclerosis, enrolled in a pregnancy study.

The chain combines TRBV27 with TRBJ1-6; no firm D call. Germline V gene lookup returns CDR1 MNHEY and CDR2 SMNVEV (reference sequence). V dropped 5 bases and J dropped 13 bases, with 12 bases sitting between them. The CDR3 runs 12 residues. This CDR3 reads CASSPPQRPLHF. The DNA for the CDR3 is TGTGCCAGCAGTCCCCCGCAGCGCCCCCTCCACTTT.

The rearrangement links TRBV27 to TRBJ1-3; TRBD1 matches at 8 bases. This CDR3 has 14 amino acids. The V gene's germline CDR1 is MNHEY and CDR2 SMNVEV (reference sequence). V gave up 4 bases and J gave up 5 bases; unmatched junction bases: 4. For the CDR3, the DNA is TGTGCCAGCAGTTCCGGACAGGGAAGAAACACCATATATTTT. It codes for CASSSGQGRNTIYF.

This chain joins TRBV7-3 and TRBJ1-1, with a possible D match to TRBD1 (5 bases). Germline values: CDR1 SGHTA, CDR2 FQGTGA. This CDR3 region has 15 residues. The ends were cut back, 0 bases at V and 0 bases at J, with 8 bases in the middle. CDR3: CASSLTGALNTEAFF. The DNA for the CDR3 is TGTGCCAGCAGCTTAACTGGGGCCCTGAACACTGAAGCTTTCTTT.

The V gene is TRBV10-3, the J gene TRBJ2-2, with D hard to call. CDR1 is ENHRY and CDR2 is SYGVKD in the germline V gene. V shed 7 bases and J shed 1 base, with 7 bases lying between them. This CDR3 is built from 13 residues. CDR3 in amino acids: CAIIVQNTGELFF. The CDR3 bases are TGTGCCATCATAGTCCAGAACACCGGGGAGCTGTTTTTT.

This clone showed up just a few times. V usage is TRBV30 and J usage is TRBJ2-3; D uncertain. Germline CDR1 reads GTSNPN; CDR2 reads SVGIG (reference sequence). The germline V and J ends were trimmed by 2 bases and 3 bases, with 12 bases remaining between them. This CDR3 is 14 amino acids long. The CDR3 here is CAWSPGPKTDTQYF. DNA of the CDR3: TGTGCCTGGAGTCCCGGTCCCAAAACAGATACGCAGTATTTT.

The rearrangement uses TRBV7-8 and TRBJ2-7, with 7 positions matching TRBD2. The CDR3 consists of 13 residues. Germline loops: CDR1 SGHVS, CDR2 FQNEAQ. The trim removed 3 bases at V and 3 bases at J, leaving 2 bases unmatched. CDR3 region: CASSLGLLYEQYF. The DNA for the CDR3 is TGTGCCAGCAGCTTGGGACTACTCTACGAGCAGTACTTC.

The chain uses TRBV21-1 and TRBJ2-3; the table's D gene call, TRBD2, was not cross checked with the DNA. TRBV21-1 is a known pseudogene. This CDR3 contains 17 residues. This CDR3 reads CASSKIRYREGTDTQYF. The CDR3 region has the DNA TGTGCCAGCAGCAAAATCCGCTATCGGGAAGGTACAGATACGCAGTATTTT.

CDR3 loop: CAISVRRLAGELGLYEQYF. In DNA, the CDR3 is TGTGCCATCAGTGTCAGGCGACTAGCGGGAGAGTTGGGCCTCTACGAGCAGTACTTC. The gene calls are TRBV10-3 and TRBJ2-7; 12 nucleotides match TRBD2. Losses at the gene ends were 4 bases for V and 3 bases for J; bases not matched to a gene: 16. This CDR3 is built from 19 residues. Germline V gene lookup returns CDR1 ENHRY and CDR2 SYGVKD.

The chain employs TRBV9 and TRBJ2-1; TRBD2 aligns across 9 bases. Germline trimming cut 3 bases from V and 0 bases from J; bases unmatched to any gene: 16. The germline V gene encodes CDR1 SGDLS and CDR2 YYNGEE. This CDR3 region has 20 residues. CDR3 residues: CASSGAPRTSVWGSYNEQFF. The CDR3 region has the DNA TGTGCCAGCAGCGGTGCCCCCCGGACTAGCGTGTGGGGCTCCTACAATGAGCAGTTCTTC. The full variable domain, in which reference TRBV9 and TRBJ2-1 provide the parts outside the CDR3, is DSGVTQTPKHLITATGQRVTLRCSPRSGDLSVYWYQQSLDQGLQFLIQYYNGEERAKGNILERFSAQQFPDLHSELNLSSLELGDSALYFCASSGAPRTSVWGSYNEQFFGPGTRLTVL.

This clone was seen a handful of times. This chain links TRBV29-1 with TRBJ2-6; perhaps TRBD1 as D (6 bases). V lost 6 bases and J 0 bases, leaving 18 bases between the germline ends. The CDR3 sequence is 17 residues long. The V gene's germline CDR1 is SQVTM and CDR2 ANQGSEA. The CDR3 bases are TGCAGCGTGGGTGACAGGTCCTTGAGCTCTGGGGCCAACGTCCTGACTTTC. Amino acid sequence: CSVGDRSLSSGANVLTF.

This chain uses TRBV5-4 with TRBJ2-1; 9 nucleotides align to TRBD2. This CDR3 has 16 amino acids. The germline CDR1 and CDR2 sequences are SGHNT and YYREEE (reference sequence). V dropped 5 bases and J dropped 4; count of bases not matched to a gene: 10. CDR3 nucleotides: TGTGCCAGCAGGGAGATTAGCGGGAGTCGGTACAATGAGCAGTTCTTC. This codes for CASREISGSRYNEQFF. The variable domain in full, with the rest retrieved from reference TRBV5-4 and TRBJ2-1, is ETGVTQSPTHLIKTRGQQVTLRCSSQSGHNTVSWYQQALGQGPQFIFQYYREEENGRGNFPPRFSGLQFPNYSSELNVNALELDDSALYLCASREISGSRYNEQFFGPGTRLTVL.

V is TRBV28 and J is TRBJ2-5; D might be TRBD2 (5 bases). In germline, CDR1 is MDHEN, CDR2 SYDVKM. This CDR3 region has 14 residues. The V end lost 2 bases, the J end lost 2 bases, and 9 bases lay between the germline ends. CDR3 in amino acids: CASSLPLAQETQYF. The CDR3 DNA reads as TGTGCCAGCAGTTTACCCCTAGCTCAAGAGACCCAGTACTTC. Full variable domain (rest looked up from reference TRBV28 and TRBJ2-5): DVKVTQSSRYLVKRTGEKVFLECVQDMDHENMFWYRQDPGLGLRLIYFSYDVKMKEKGDIPEGYSVSREKKERFSLILESASTNQTSMYLCASSLPLAQETQYFGPGTRLLVL.

The V and J genes are TRBV6-5 and TRBJ1-2; TRBD1 matches 7 bases. The CDR3 has 14 amino acids. The germline V gene encodes CDR1 MNHEY and CDR2 SVGAGI. Unmatched junction bases numbered 10, after V lost 6 bases and J lost 6 bases. The CDR3 DNA reads as TGTGCCAGCAGCAGCCAGGGGGGCCGTCATGGCTACACCTTC. This translates into CASSSQGGRHGYTF.

The chain uses TRBV7-9 and TRBJ2-7, with 9 bases lining up with TRBD1. The CDR3 totals 15 residues. Germline trimming cut 5 bases from V and 5 bases from J; bases unmatched to any gene: 10. Looked up from germline, CDR1 is SEHNR and CDR2 is FQNEAQ (reference sequence). This CDR3 reads CASSQSGTGSNEQYF. CDR3 bases: TGTGCCAGCAGCCAAAGTGGGACAGGGTCCAACGAGCAGTACTTC. Using reference TRBV7-9 and TRBJ2-7 for the parts outside the CDR3, the full variable domain is DTGVSQNPRHKITKRGQNVTFRCDPISEHNRLYWYRQTLGQGPEFLTYFQNEAQLEKSRLLSDRFSAERPKGSFSTLEIQRTEQGDSAMYLCASSQSGTGSNEQYFGPGTRLTVT.

The chain employs TRBV13 and TRBJ2-3, with D maybe TRBD2 (5 bases). Germline V lookup: CDR1 PRHDT, CDR2 FYEKMQ (reference sequence). Trimming removed 3 bases from V and 4 bases from J, with 17 bases in between. The CDR3 length is 16 residues. The CDR3 loop reads CASSLFGGEKADTQYF. CDR3 in DNA: TGTGCCAGCAGCTTGTTCGGAGGAGAGAAGGCAGATACGCAGTATTTT. Full variable domain (remainder filled in from reference TRBV13 and TRBJ2-3): AAGVIQSPRHLIKEKRETATLKCYPIPRHDTVYWYQQGPGQDPQFLISFYEKMQSDKGSIPDRFSAQQFSDYHSELNMSSLELGDSALYFCASSLFGGEKADTQYFGPGTRLTVL.

This chain joins TRBV5-6 and TRBJ2-1; TRBD1 matches 10 bases. Per germline, CDR1 SGHDT and CDR2 YYEEEE. V trimming: 1 base; J trimming: 5 bases; junction bases outside the gene matches: 12. The CDR3 sequence is 18 residues long. This CDR3 reads CASSLIGAGTGEHNEQFF. The CDR3 region has the DNA TGTGCCAGCAGCTTGATTGGGGCCGGGACAGGGGAACACAATGAGCAGTTCTTC.

This clone occurred a few times. V usage is TRBV10-3 and J usage is TRBJ1-2; D gene unclear. Germline CDR1 ENHRY, CDR2 SYGVKD. V lost 3 bases and J 4 bases, leaving 12 bases between the germline ends. This CDR3 is built from 14 residues. CDR3 amino acids: CAISESQPGYGYTF. Here the CDR3 DNA reads TGTGCCATCAGTGAATCGCAGCCGGGCTATGGCTACACCTTC.

The chain has TRBV10-3 and TRBJ2-7; TRBD1 is a possible D gene (5 bases). The V end lost 4 bases, the J end lost 0 bases, and 10 bases lay between the germline ends. This CDR3 has 14 residues. Germline V CDR1 and CDR2: ENHRY, SYGVKD. DNA of the CDR3: TGTGCCATCAGTGTATCCAGGGACTCCTACGAGCAGTACTTC. It translates to CAISVSRDSYEQYF.

The V call is TRBV5-1, the J call TRBJ1-1; D may be TRBD1 (5 bases). Germline CDR1 reads SGHRS; CDR2 reads YFSETQ. V lost 4 bases to trimming and J lost 0 bases, with 10 bases between them. This CDR3 is built from 14 residues. CDR3 residues: CASSGGLMNTEAFF. The CDR3 region has the DNA TGCGCCAGCAGCGGGGGACTTATGAACACTGAAGCTTTCTTT. The full variable domain, in which reference TRBV5-1 and TRBJ1-1 provide the parts outside the CDR3, is KAGVTQTPRYLIKTRGQQVTLSCSPISGHRSVSWYQQTPGQGLQFLFEYFSETQRNKGNFPGRFSGRQFSNSRSEMNVSTLELGDSALYLCASSGGLMNTEAFFGQGTRLTVV.